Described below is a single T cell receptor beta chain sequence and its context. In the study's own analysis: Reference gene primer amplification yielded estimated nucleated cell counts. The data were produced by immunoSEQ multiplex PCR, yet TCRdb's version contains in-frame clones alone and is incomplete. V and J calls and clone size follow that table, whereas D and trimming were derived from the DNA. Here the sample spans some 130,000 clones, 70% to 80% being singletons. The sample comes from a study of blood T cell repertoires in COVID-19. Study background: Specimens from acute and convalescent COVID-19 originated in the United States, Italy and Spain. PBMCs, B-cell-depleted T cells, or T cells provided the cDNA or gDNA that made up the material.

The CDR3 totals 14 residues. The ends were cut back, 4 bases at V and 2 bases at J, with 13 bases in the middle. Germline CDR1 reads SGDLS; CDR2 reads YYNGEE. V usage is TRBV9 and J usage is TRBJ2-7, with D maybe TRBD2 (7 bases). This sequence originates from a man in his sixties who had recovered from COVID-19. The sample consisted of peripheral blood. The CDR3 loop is CASSPAGAAYEQYF. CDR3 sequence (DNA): TGTGCCAGCAGCCCGGCGGGGGCAGCCTACGAGCAGTACTTC.